One T cell receptor (beta chain) is described in this entry. Its cognate antigen is unknown. Given a far larger clone just one base away, this is likely a sequencing read error. The time point was: newly diagnosed GD, antithyroid drugs for less than 3 months. From PBMCs, RNA was extracted and then used to make the TCR library. Building of the TCR beta libraries involved iRepertoire HTBI primers and Arm-PCR of CDR3 regions. TCRdb re-derived calls from the multiplex PCR reads in MiXCR, one entry per CDR3 protein. This sample has about 540,000 distinct CDR3 sequences; about 13% occur once, and the top ten carry over 7.5%. This CDR3 contains 10 residues. Germline V gene data show CDR1 as MNHEY and CDR2 as SVGEGT. These data originate in a study of regulatory T cells in long-lasting Graves disease. Findings of the study overall: Patients with persistent Graves' had lower TCR diversity than newly diagnosed patients.

This same sample was also part of a study on T cells in Graves' hyperthyroidism and ophthalmopathy.

The chain combines TRBV6-2 or TRBV6-3 with TRBJ2-5; D may be TRBD1 or TRBD2 (5 bases each). The clonotype originates from a young man with Graves disease. Here the sequenced sample was peripheral blood mononuclear cells (PBMCs), taken at new diagnosis, from a patient treated with antithyroid drugs. CDR3 in amino acids: CASSLGTQCF. CDR3 DNA sequence: TGTGCCAGCAGTTTGGGGACCCAGTGCTTC.